This TCR beta chain emerged from a study of PD-1 blockade in mismatch repair-deficient tumors. Study in general: Patients had approximately 12 mismatch repair-deficient cancer types and were previously treated and progressing.

Some clones are missing from TCRdb's copy, which holds only in-frame ones; the method was immunoSEQ multiplex PCR. There are 45,000 to 60,000 clones in the sample; over 65% occur only once, and 3.3% lies in the top ten. Germline loops: CDR1 SGHRS, CDR2 YFSETQ. The CDR3 has 15 residues. The V and J ends lost 0 bases and 2 bases respectively, with 9 bases between them. This chain uses TRBV5-1 with TRBJ1-3, with D uncertain. The sequences come from peripheral blood, collected 4 weeks after starting pembrolizumab. The sequence was obtained from an adult with mismatch repair-deficient cancer. The CDR3 reads CASSLEGFTGNTIYF. CDR3 nucleotides: TGCGCCAGCAGCTTGGAAGGGTTTACTGGAAACACCATATATTTT. Filled out from reference TRBV5-1 and TRBJ1-3, the complete variable domain reads KAGVTQTPRYLIKTRGQQVTLSCSPISGHRSVSWYQQTPGQGLQFLFEYFSETQRNKGNFPGRFSGRQFSNSRSEMNVSTLELGDSALYLCASSLEGFTGNTIYFGEGSWLTVV.